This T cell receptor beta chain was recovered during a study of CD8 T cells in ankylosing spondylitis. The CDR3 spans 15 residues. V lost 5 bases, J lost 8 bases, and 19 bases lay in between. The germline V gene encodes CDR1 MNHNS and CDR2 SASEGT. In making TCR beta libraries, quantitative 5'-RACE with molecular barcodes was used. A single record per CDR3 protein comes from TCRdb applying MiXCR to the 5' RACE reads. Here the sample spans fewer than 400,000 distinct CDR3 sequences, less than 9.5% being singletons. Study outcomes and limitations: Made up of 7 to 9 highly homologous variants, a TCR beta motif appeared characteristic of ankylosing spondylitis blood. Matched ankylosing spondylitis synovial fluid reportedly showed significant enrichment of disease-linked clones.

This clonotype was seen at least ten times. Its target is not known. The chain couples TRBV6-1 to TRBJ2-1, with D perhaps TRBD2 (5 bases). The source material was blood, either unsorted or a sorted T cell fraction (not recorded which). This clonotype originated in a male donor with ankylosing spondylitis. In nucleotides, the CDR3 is TGTGCCAGCAGTCCCCCCCCGTCGGAAGCGGATGAGCAGTTCTTC. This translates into CASSPPPSEADEQFF.